Listed here are 30 T cell receptor beta chains from one sample, sequenced in a study of T cells after yellow fever vaccination. TCRdb re-called the 5' RACE reads through MiXCR, storing one row per CDR3 protein. The sample lists 300,000 to 400,000 distinct CDR3 sequences, around 6.4% occurring once. The material sequenced was PBMCs, taken 5 days after the yellow fever booster vaccination. The receptors originated from a man aged 25 to 45 who received the YFV17D yellow fever vaccine.

The gene calls are TRBV6-2 or TRBV6-3 and TRBJ2-1; 13 positions agree with TRBD2. The CDR3 runs to 15 residues. Germline CDR1 is MNHEY and CDR2 is SVGEGT. V was pared by 7 bases and J by 9 bases, with 9 bases of the junction left unmatched. CDR3 DNA: TGTGCCAGCACCTCGGGACTAGCGGGAAACGGTGAGCAGTTCTTC. It translates to CASTSGLAGNGEQFF.

This chain connects TRBV20-1 to TRBJ1-6, with D unresolved. Germline V gives CDR1 DFQATT, CDR2 SNEGSKA (reference sequence). This CDR3 comprises 15 residues. V dropped 6 bases and J dropped 0 bases, with 12 bases sitting between them. This CDR3 is CSAYPGLSYNSPLHF. The CDR3 DNA is TGCAGTGCCTATCCAGGTCTCTCCTATAATTCACCCCTCCACTTT.

This clonotype was counted between two and nine times. The rearrangement links TRBV20-1 to TRBJ2-7; D remains ambiguous. CDR3 size: 14 residues. Trimming shortened V by 6 bases and J by 1 base, and 16 bases separated the two germline ends. Germline CDR1 reads DFQATT; CDR2 reads SNEGSKA (reference sequence). CDR3 protein: CSAKDPQPSYEQYF. The CDR3 DNA reads TGCAGTGCGAAGGACCCCCAACCGTCCTACGAGCAGTACTTC.

This clonotype appeared a few times. The chain has TRBV25-1 and TRBJ2-6, with D possibly TRBD2 on 6 matching bases. Trimming shortened V by 3 bases and J by 0 bases, and 24 bases separated the two germline ends. From germline, CDR1 is MGHDK and CDR2 SYGVNS. The CDR3 is 21 residues long. CDR3 loop: CASSEDNLGRRASSGANVLTF. The DNA for the CDR3 is TGTGCCAGCAGTGAGGATAACCTCGGGCGGAGGGCAAGCTCTGGGGCCAACGTCCTGACTTTC. The entire variable domain, with the rest obtained from reference TRBV25-1 and TRBJ2-6, is as follows: EADIYQTPRYLVIGTGKKITLECSQTMGHDKMYWYQQDPGMELHLIHYSYGVNSTEKGDLSSESTVSRIRTEHFPLTLESARPSHTSQYLCASSEDNLGRRASSGANVLTFGAGSRLTVL.

This clonotype has just a few counts. The chain combines TRBV12-3 or TRBV12-4 with TRBJ2-3, with 14 positions matching TRBD2. Trimming took 7 bases from V and 3 from J; bases not matched to a gene: 6. The CDR3 loop spans 16 amino acids. The CDR3 loop is CASTLGLAGATDTQYF. CDR3 nucleotides: TGTGCCAGCACTCTGGGACTAGCGGGAGCGACAGATACGCAGTATTTT.

This clonotype was observed a handful of times. V gene TRBV19 combines with J gene TRBJ1-5; D unresolved. The germline gives CDR1 LNHDA, CDR2 SQIVND (reference sequence). This CDR3 has 13 amino acids. V shed 3 bases and J shed 4 bases, with 7 bases lying between them. CDR3: CASSILGNQPQHF. The CDR3 region has the DNA TGTGCCAGTAGTATTTTGGGTAATCAGCCCCAGCATTTT.

This clonotype came up a few times. The rearrangement joins TRBV10-3 to TRBJ2-5; D possibly corresponds to TRBD2 (5 bases). There are 16 residues in the CDR3. Germline CDR1 reads ENHRY; CDR2 reads SYGVKD. V gave up 2 bases and J gave up 1 base, with 14 bases separating them. CDR3 region: CAISEPGLAGQETQYF. CDR3 in DNA: TGTGCCATCAGTGAGCCGGGATTGGCAGGCCAAGAGACCCAGTACTTC.

The chain has TRBV6-1 and TRBJ2-7, with 10 positions matching TRBD1. This CDR3 region has 15 residues. The J segment lost 4 bases and the V segment lost 6 bases, leaving 9 bases of the junction unmatched. Germline-derived CDR1 and CDR2 are MNHNS and SASEGT. CDR3 in amino acids: CASSNGPGQGYEQYF. The CDR3 coding sequence is TGTGCCAGCAGCAACGGTCCGGGACAGGGGTACGAGCAGTACTTC.

The chain combines TRBV5-4 with TRBJ2-7; 8 bases line up with TRBD2. The CDR3 has 15 amino acids. V lost 1 base to trimming and J lost 1 base; unmatched junction nucleotides: 4. In germline, CDR1 is SGHNT, CDR2 YYREEE (reference sequence). Here the CDR3 reads CASSLKSSGSYEQYF. CDR3 DNA sequence: TGTGCCAGCAGCTTGAAGTCTAGCGGGTCCTACGAGCAGTACTTC.

The CDR3 coding sequence is TGTGCCAGCAGCCCCGCCAGGGGAGTCTACGAGCAGTACTTC. This sequence encodes CASSPARGVYEQYF. The gene calls are TRBV7-2 and TRBJ2-7; D possibly corresponds to TRBD1 (6 bases). Germline-derived CDR1 and CDR2 are SGHTA and FQGNSA. The CDR3 extends over 14 amino acids. Trimming removed 5 bases from V and 3 bases from J, with 14 bases in between.

This clonotype was observed at least ten times. The V call is TRBV5-1, the J call TRBJ2-1; D gene uncertain. The V gene's germline CDR1 is SGHRS and CDR2 YFSETQ. The CDR3 spans 14 residues. With 0 bases removed from V and 5 bases from J, the gap between germline ends came to 9 bases. This CDR3 reads CASSLVSGHNEQFF. CDR3 nucleotides: TGCGCCAGCAGCTTGGTGTCAGGACACAATGAGCAGTTCTTC.

V gene TRBV20-1 combines with J gene TRBJ2-5; D is undetermined. Trimming shortened V by 2 bases and J by 2 bases, and 6 bases separated the two germline ends. The CDR3 runs to 12 residues. Germline V gives CDR1 DFQATT, CDR2 SNEGSKA (reference sequence). For the CDR3, the DNA is TGCAGTGCTAGAACCCAACAAGAGACCCAGTACTTC. It encodes CSARTQQETQYF.

V is TRBV20-1 and J is TRBJ2-7; the match to TRBD2 covers 15 bases. Losses at the gene ends were 6 bases for V and 2 bases for J; bases not matched to a gene: 2. CDR3 length: 14 amino acids. Germline V CDR1 and CDR2: DFQATT, SNEGSKA (reference sequence). Here the CDR3 reads CSAGLAGGTYEQYF. The CDR3 nucleotides are TGCAGTGCGGGACTAGCGGGGGGTACCTACGAGCAGTACTTC.

The sample holds many counts of this clonotype. V is TRBV6-1 and J is TRBJ2-3, with D perhaps given as TRBD1 or TRBD2 (5 bases each). Germline V gene lookup returns CDR1 MNHNS and CDR2 SASEGT. V was cut by 4 bases and J by 6 bases, with 14 bases left in between. This CDR3 region has 14 residues. The CDR3 loop is CASSGDGLGDTQYF. Here the CDR3 DNA reads TGTGCCAGCAGTGGGGACGGCCTAGGGGATACGCAGTATTTT.

This clonotype was counted only a few times. The chain combines TRBV20-1 with TRBJ2-1; no clear D. Germline V gene data show CDR1 as DFQATT and CDR2 as SNEGSKA (reference sequence). The V gene lost 1 base and the J gene lost 4 bases, with 11 bases spanning the gap. The CDR3 spans 14 residues. CDR3 in amino acids: CSARALADYNEQFF. The CDR3 region has the DNA TGCAGTGCTAGAGCCCTGGCCGATTACAATGAGCAGTTCTTC.

The chain links TRBV28 to TRBJ2-7; TRBD1 is a possible D gene (5 bases). Trimming took off 3 bases at V and 5 bases at J, with 17 bases between the two ends. The CDR3 totals 15 residues. The germline V gene has CDR1 MDHEN and CDR2 SYDVKM. CDR3 coding DNA: TGTGCCAGCAGTTTCTCAGGGCTCAGTCGGGACGAGCAGTACTTC. It translates to CASSFSGLSRDEQYF.

Many counts were recorded for this clonotype. This chain links TRBV4-1 with TRBJ2-5, with D possibly matching TRBD1 (6 bases). Trimming took 0 bases from V and 1 from J, leaving 27 bases between them. This CDR3 has 21 amino acids. Germline-derived CDR1 and CDR2 are MGHRA and YSYEKL. DNA of the CDR3: TGCGCCAGCAGCCAAGATAACTTCGTGGCTATTACAACACAGGGCCAAGAGACCCAGTACTTC. Amino acids: CASSQDNFVAITTQGQETQYF.

The sample holds many counts of this clonotype. The rearrangement joins TRBV6-2 or TRBV6-3 to TRBJ2-5, with 12 bases matching TRBD2. From germline, CDR1 is MNHEY and CDR2 SVGEGT. V lost 4 bases and J lost 5; bases outside the gene matches: 8. CDR3 length: 16 amino acids. In DNA form, the CDR3 reads TGTGCCAGCAGTTTTATCGGACTAGCGGGGACGGAGACCCAGTACTTC. Translating it yields CASSFIGLAGTETQYF.

In its sample, this clonotype was seen a few times. This sequence joins TRBV28 and TRBJ2-3, with D possibly TRBD2 on 5 matching bases. The V gene lost 3 bases and the J gene lost 9 bases, with 37 bases spanning the gap. Germline CDR1 reads MDHEN; CDR2 reads SYDVKM. The CDR3 is made up of 21 amino acids. The DNA for the CDR3 is TGTGCCAGCAGTTTTTCGTCGGCGTACCGTCCCGGGATCAAGAGGCCAGGCACGCAGTATTTT. This translates into CASSFSSAYRPGIKRPGTQYF.

This clonotype was recorded a few times. This sequence joins TRBV3-1 and TRBJ2-7, with D possibly TRBD2 on 6 matching bases. V was pared by 0 bases and J by 0 bases, with 12 bases between. The V gene's germline CDR1 is LGHDT and CDR2 YNNKEL (reference sequence). The CDR3 sequence is 16 residues long. CDR3 DNA sequence: TGTGCCAGCAGCCAAGATAGGAGGGAGAGCTCCTACGAGCAGTACTTC. This encodes CASSQDRRESSYEQYF.

This sequence joins TRBV14 and TRBJ2-2; 7 nucleotides line up with TRBD2. Germline V CDR1 and CDR2: SGHDN, FVKESK. V dropped 0 bases and J dropped 2; count of bases not matched to a gene: 6. CDR3 length equals 17 residues. The CDR3 nucleotides are TGTGCCAGCAGCCAAGATCGGCTAGCGGCAAACACCGGGGAGCTGTTTTTT. Translated, it gives CASSQDRLAANTGELFF.

This clonotype was found many times. This rearrangement joins TRBV27 to TRBJ2-5; D remains unclear. CDR1 and CDR2 from the germline V gene are MNHEY and SMNVEV (reference sequence). Trimming cost V 3 bases and J 4 bases, with 9 bases left between them. This CDR3 has 13 residues. Here the CDR3 reads CASSFWAGETQYF. The CDR3 DNA reads as TGTGCCAGCAGTTTCTGGGCAGGAGAGACCCAGTACTTC.

This clonotype was found a few times. The V gene is TRBV7-2, the J gene TRBJ2-7; 7 bases are shared with TRBD2. V dropped 5 bases and J dropped 7; count of bases not matched to a gene: 11. CDR3 length: 14 amino acids. The germline V gene encodes CDR1 SGHTA and CDR2 FQGNSA. Written as DNA, the CDR3 is TGTGCCAGCAGCCGAGCGGGGCCCTCTGAGGAGCAGTACTTC. Protein product: CASSRAGPSEEQYF.

This clonotype was detected many times. The chain couples TRBV4-3 to TRBJ1-1, with D unclear. The V end was cut by 3 bases, the J end by 5 bases, with 10 bases between. The CDR3 extends over 13 amino acids. The germline gives CDR1 LGHNA, CDR2 YSLEER. The CDR3 loop reads CASSHGRRTEAFF. The CDR3 nucleotides read TGCGCCAGCAGCCATGGGAGGAGGACTGAAGCTTTCTTT.

The sample holds many counts of this clonotype. The rearrangement links TRBV6-1 to TRBJ2-7, with 9 bases fitting TRBD2. V gave up 6 bases and J gave up 3 bases; unmatched junction bases: 9. The CDR3 runs to 15 residues. Germline CDR1 MNHNS, CDR2 SASEGT. CDR3: CASSIKSGGNYEQYF. The CDR3 bases are TGTGCCAGCAGCATCAAAAGCGGGGGGAACTACGAGCAGTACTTC.

This clonotype was picked up many times. This chain links TRBV29-1 with TRBJ1-5; D is undetermined. The V end was cut by 3 bases, the J end by 7 bases, with 13 bases between. CDR1 SQVTM and CDR2 ANQGSEA come from the germline V gene. The CDR3 covers 13 residues. The CDR3, as DNA: TGCAGCGTTGAGCAGTCCCCGGGACAGCCCCAGCATTTT. Amino acid sequence: CSVEQSPGQPQHF.

The table lists this clonotype with many counts. The chain combines TRBV25-1 with TRBJ2-7; the D is unclear. Germline lookup yields CDR1 MGHDK and CDR2 SYGVNS. The CDR3 loop spans 14 amino acids. Trimming stripped 0 bases from V and 2 bases from J, with 8 bases between. The CDR3 nucleotides read TGTGCCAGCAGTGAATATTACGGAACCTACGAGCAGTACTTC. The encoded protein is CASSEYYGTYEQYF.

This chain links TRBV7-6 with TRBJ2-2, with D tentatively TRBD2 (5 bases). The CDR3 runs 17 residues. With 0 bases removed from V and 4 bases from J, the gap between germline ends came to 15 bases. From germline, CDR1 is SGHVS and CDR2 FNYEAQ. Written as DNA, the CDR3 is TGTGCCAGCAGCTTAGCTTATTCCGGGGTCAGCACCGGGGAGCTGTTTTTT. As protein: CASSLAYSGVSTGELFF.

This chain connects TRBV20-1 to TRBJ2-7; D is perhaps TRBD2 (5 bases). Deletions cut 7 bases from V and 6 bases from J, with 25 bases between. The CDR3 is made up of 15 amino acids. CDR1 and CDR2 from the germline V gene are DFQATT and SNEGSKA (reference sequence). CDR3 in amino acids: CSERRGPRAGSEQYF. CDR3 bases: TGCAGTGAACGGAGAGGACCGAGGGCAGGATCCGAGCAGTACTTC.

This chain joins TRBV7-6 and TRBJ2-1; tentative D call: TRBD2 (6 bases). With 2 bases removed from V and 5 bases from J, the gap between germline ends came to 13 bases. The CDR3 covers 15 residues. The germline gives CDR1 SGHVS, CDR2 FNYEAQ. The DNA of the CDR3 is TGTGCCAGCAGCTTACCCTCCCGGAGGGACAATGAGCAGTTCTTC. Amino acid sequence: CASSLPSRRDNEQFF.